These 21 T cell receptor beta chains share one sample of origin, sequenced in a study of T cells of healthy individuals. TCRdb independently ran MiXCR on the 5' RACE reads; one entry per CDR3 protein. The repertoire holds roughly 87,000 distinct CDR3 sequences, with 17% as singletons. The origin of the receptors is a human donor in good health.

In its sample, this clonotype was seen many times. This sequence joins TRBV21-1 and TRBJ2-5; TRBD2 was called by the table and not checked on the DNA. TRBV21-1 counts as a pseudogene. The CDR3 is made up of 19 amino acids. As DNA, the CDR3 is TGTGCCAGCAGCAAGGGAGGGACTAGCGGGAGACATGGGGGAGAGACCCAGTACTTC. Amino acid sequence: CASSKGGTSGRHGGETQYF.

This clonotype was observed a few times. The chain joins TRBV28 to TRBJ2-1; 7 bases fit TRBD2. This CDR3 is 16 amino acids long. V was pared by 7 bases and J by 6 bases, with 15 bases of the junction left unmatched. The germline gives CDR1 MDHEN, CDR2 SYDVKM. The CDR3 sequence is CASIQYWAGEFNEQFF. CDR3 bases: TGTGCCAGCATACAGTATTGGGCGGGGGAATTCAATGAGCAGTTCTTC. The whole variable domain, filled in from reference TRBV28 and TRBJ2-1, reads DVKVTQSSRYLVKRTGEKVFLECVQDMDHENMFWYRQDPGLGLRLIYFSYDVKMKEKGDIPEGYSVSREKKERFSLILESASTNQTSMYLCASIQYWAGEFNEQFFGPGTRLTVL.

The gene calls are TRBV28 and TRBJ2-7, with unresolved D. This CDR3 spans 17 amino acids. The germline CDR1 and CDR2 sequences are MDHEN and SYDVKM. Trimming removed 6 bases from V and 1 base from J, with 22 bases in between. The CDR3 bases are TGTGCCAGCAGGCTACTATCCTCGGGCTTACAATCCTACGAGCAGTACTTC. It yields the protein CASRLLSSGLQSYEQYF. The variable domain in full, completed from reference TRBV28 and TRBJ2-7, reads DVKVTQSSRYLVKRTGEKVFLECVQDMDHENMFWYRQDPGLGLRLIYFSYDVKMKEKGDIPEGYSVSREKKERFSLILESASTNQTSMYLCASRLLSSGLQSYEQYFGPGTRLTVT.

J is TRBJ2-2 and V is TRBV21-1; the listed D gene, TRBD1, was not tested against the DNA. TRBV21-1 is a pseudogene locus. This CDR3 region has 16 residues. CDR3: CASSKDRDGNTGELFF. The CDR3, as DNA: TGTGCCAGCAGCAAAGACCGGGACGGGAACACCGGGGAGCTGTTTTTT.

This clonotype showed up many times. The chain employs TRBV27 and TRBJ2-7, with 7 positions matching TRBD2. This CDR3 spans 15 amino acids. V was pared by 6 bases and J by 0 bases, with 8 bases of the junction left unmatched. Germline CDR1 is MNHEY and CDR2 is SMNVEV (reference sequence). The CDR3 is CASSVGGVYSYEQYF. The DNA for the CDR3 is TGTGCCAGCAGCGTGGGGGGGGTCTACTCCTACGAGCAGTACTTC.

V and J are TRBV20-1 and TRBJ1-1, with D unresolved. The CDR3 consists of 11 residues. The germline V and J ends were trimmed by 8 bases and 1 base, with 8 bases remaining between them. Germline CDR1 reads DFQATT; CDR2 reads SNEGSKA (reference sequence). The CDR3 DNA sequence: TGCAGTCAGGTTCGGAACACTGAAGCTTTCTTT. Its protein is CSQVRNTEAFF.

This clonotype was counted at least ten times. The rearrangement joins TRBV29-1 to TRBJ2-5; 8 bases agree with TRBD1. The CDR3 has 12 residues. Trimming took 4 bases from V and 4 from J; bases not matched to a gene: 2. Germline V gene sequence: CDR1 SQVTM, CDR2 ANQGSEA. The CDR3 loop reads CSVGTGIETQYF. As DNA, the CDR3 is TGCAGCGTTGGGACAGGGATAGAGACCCAGTACTTC.

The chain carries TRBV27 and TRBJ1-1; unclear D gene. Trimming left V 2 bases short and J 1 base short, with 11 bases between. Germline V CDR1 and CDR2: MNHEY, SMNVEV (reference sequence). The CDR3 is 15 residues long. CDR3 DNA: TGTGCCAGCAGTTTACGCACGCCGGAGAACACTGAAGCTTTCTTT. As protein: CASSLRTPENTEAFF.

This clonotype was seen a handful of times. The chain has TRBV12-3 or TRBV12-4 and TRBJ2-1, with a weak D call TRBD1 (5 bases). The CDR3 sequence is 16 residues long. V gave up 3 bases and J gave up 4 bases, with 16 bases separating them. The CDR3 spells CASSFRIGVSYNEQFF. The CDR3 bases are TGTGCCAGCAGTTTTAGGATAGGGGTATCTTACAATGAGCAGTTCTTC.

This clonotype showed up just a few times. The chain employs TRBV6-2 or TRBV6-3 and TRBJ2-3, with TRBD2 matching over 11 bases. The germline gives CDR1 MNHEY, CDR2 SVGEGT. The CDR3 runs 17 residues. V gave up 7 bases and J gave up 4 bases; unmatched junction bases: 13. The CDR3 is CASTITKLAGVSDTQYF. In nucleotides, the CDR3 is TGTGCCAGCACCATTACTAAACTAGCGGGAGTATCAGATACGCAGTATTTT.

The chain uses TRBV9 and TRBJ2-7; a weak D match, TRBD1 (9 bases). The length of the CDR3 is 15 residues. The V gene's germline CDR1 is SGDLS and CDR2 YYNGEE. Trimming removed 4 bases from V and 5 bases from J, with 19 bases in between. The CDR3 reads CASSSGGTGINEQYF. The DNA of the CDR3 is TGTGCCAGCAGCTCGGGGGGGACAGGGATCAACGAGCAGTACTTC.

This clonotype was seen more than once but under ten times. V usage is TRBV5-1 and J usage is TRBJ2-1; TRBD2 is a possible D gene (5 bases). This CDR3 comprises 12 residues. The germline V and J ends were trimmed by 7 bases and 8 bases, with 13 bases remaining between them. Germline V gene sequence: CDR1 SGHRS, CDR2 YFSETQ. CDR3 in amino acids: CASYLLVDEQFF. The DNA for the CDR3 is TGCGCCAGCTACCTACTAGTGGATGAGCAGTTCTTC.

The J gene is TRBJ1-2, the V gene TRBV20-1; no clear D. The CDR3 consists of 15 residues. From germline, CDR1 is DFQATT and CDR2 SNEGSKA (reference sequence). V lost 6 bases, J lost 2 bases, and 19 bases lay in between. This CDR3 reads CSALRDGIRNYGYTF. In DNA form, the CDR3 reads TGCAGTGCCCTAAGGGATGGAATCCGAAACTATGGCTACACCTTC.

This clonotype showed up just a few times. CDR3 in amino acids: CASSLALTGGYGYTF. CDR3 in DNA: TGTGCCAGCAGCTTAGCGCTGACAGGGGGCTATGGCTACACCTTC. The rearrangement links TRBV7-2 to TRBJ1-2, with TRBD1 identical over 9 bases. The CDR3 runs 15 residues. Losses at the gene ends were 0 bases for V and 4 bases for J; bases not matched to a gene: 3. The germline V gene has CDR1 SGHTA and CDR2 FQGNSA.

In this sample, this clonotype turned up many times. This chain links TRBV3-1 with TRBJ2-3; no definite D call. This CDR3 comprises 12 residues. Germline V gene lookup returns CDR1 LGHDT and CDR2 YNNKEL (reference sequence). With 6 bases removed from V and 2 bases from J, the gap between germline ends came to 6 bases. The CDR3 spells CASSLFTDTQYF. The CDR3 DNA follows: TGTGCCAGCAGTCTTTTCACAGATACGCAGTATTTT.

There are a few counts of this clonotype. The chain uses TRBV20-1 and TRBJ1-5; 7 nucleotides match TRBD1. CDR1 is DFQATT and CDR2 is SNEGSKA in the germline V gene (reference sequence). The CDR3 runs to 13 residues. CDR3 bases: TGCAGCGGGGGACAGTTTAGCAATCAGCCCCAGCATTTT. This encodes CSGGQFSNQPQHF.

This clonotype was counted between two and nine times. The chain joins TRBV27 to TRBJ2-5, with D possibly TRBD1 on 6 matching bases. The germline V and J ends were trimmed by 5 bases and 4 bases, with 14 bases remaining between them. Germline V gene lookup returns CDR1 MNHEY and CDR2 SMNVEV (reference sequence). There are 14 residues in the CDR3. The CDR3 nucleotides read TGTGCCAGCAGTCCTCGACAGGAGGTAGAGACCCAGTACTTC. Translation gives CASSPRQEVETQYF.

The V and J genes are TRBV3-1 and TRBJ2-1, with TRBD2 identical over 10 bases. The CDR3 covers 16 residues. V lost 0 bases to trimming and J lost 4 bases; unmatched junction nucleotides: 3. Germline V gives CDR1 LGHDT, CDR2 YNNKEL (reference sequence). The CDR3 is CASSQEAAGGYNEQFF. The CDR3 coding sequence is TGTGCCAGCAGCCAAGAAGCAGCGGGGGGGTACAATGAGCAGTTCTTC.

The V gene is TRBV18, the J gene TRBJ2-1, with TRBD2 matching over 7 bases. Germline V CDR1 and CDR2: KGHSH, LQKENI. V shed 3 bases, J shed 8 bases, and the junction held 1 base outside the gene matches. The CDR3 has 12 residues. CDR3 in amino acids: CASSPGGDEQFF. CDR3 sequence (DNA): TGTGCCAGCTCACCGGGGGGGGATGAGCAGTTCTTC.

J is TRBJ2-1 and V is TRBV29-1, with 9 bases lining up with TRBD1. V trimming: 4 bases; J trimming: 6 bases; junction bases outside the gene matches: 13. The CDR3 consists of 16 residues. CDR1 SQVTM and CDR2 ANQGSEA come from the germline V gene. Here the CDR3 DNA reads TGCAGCGTTGCCGGACGGACAGGGGAAATTTTCAATGAGCAGTTCTTC. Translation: CSVAGRTGEIFNEQFF.

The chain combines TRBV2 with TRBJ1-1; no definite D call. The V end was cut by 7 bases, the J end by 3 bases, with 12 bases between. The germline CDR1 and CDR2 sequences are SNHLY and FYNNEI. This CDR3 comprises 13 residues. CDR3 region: CASKPGEYTEAFF. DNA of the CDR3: TGTGCCAGCAAACCGGGCGAGTACACTGAAGCTTTCTTT. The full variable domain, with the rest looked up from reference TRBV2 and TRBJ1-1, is EPEVTQTPSHQVTQMGQEVILRCVPISNHLYFYWYRQILGQKVEFLVSFYNNEISEKSEIFDDQFSVERPDGSNFTLKIRSTKLEDSAMYFCASKPGEYTEAFFGQGTRLTVV.